This T cell receptor (beta chain) came from a study of control samples from healthy donors and cancer patients. Produced via immunoSEQ multiplex PCR; TCRdb's table is partial and in-frame only. The sample has some 200,000 clones, about 95% seen once. Trimming took 4 bases from V and 6 from J; bases not matched to a gene: 9. This CDR3 has 14 residues. CDR1 is SGHRS and CDR2 is YFSETQ in the germline V gene. This clone was observed once. The source of this sequence is a man over 45 in good health. The chain joins TRBV5-1 to TRBJ1-1; 7 bases align to TRBD1. The material sequenced was blood. The CDR3: CASSTGQVNAEAFF. CDR3 bases: TGCGCCAGCAGCACCGGACAGGTCAACGCTGAAGCTTTCTTT.